Each of the 12 T cell receptor beta chains below was sequenced from the same sample in a study of blood T cell repertoires in COVID-19. Sequencing used immunoSEQ multiplex PCR; TCRdb keeps in-frame clones, though not all of them. The data show approximately 240,000 clones, under 85% seen once. The sample consisted of peripheral blood. The receptors stem from a human donor in a cohort sampled during active COVID-19.

The J gene is TRBJ2-3, the V gene TRBV14; unclear D gene. Germline CDR1 and CDR2: SGHDN and FVKESK. V was trimmed by 4 bases and J by 4 bases, leaving 3 bases between them. The CDR3 is 11 residues long. The chain's CDR3 is CASSRADTQYF. The DNA of the CDR3 is TGTGCCAGCAGCCGAGCAGATACGCAGTATTTT.

The CDR3 spells CASSYSTQLGEQFF. The CDR3 DNA reads TGTGCCAGCAGTTACTCGACTCAACTGGGTGAGCAGTTCTTC. The V gene is TRBV6-5, the J gene TRBJ2-1; D is unclear. The V end lost 0 bases, the J end lost 9 bases, and 12 bases lay between the germline ends. This CDR3 is 14 amino acids long. Germline CDR1 MNHEY, CDR2 SVGAGI.

This chain uses TRBV27 with TRBJ1-1, with TRBD1 matching 10 bases. This CDR3 has 16 residues. The germline V gene encodes CDR1 MNHEY and CDR2 SMNVEV (reference sequence). The trim removed 0 bases at V and 7 bases at J, leaving 8 bases unmatched. This chain's CDR3 is CASSLSGTGVFGEAFF. The CDR3 DNA follows: TGTGCCAGCAGTTTATCGGGGACAGGGGTTTTTGGTGAAGCTTTCTTT.

V and J are TRBV11-2 and TRBJ2-2; TRBD2 agrees at 9 bases. Per germline, CDR1 SGHAT and CDR2 FQNNGV. The V gene end was trimmed by 2 bases and the J gene end by 6 bases; junction bases not matched to a gene: 16. The CDR3 is 19 residues long. Written as DNA, the CDR3 is TGTGCCAGCAGCTTATTGAGGGGGCAGTCTAGCGGGATATCCGGGGAGCTGTTTTTT. It is translated as CASSLLRGQSSGISGELFF. Filled out from reference TRBV11-2 and TRBJ2-2, the complete variable domain reads EAGVAQSPRYKIIEKRQSVAFWCNPISGHATLYWYQQILGQGPKLLIQFQNNGVVDDSQLPKDRFSAERLKGVDSTLKIQPAKLEDSAVYLCASSLLRGQSSGISGELFFGEGSRLTVL.

This sequence joins TRBV11-3 and TRBJ2-3; 8 bases are a match to TRBD1. CDR1 and CDR2 from the germline V gene are SGHNT and YENEEA. The ends lost 6 bases at V and 0 bases at J; junction bases unmatched: 2. This CDR3 region has 14 residues. CDR3 in amino acids: CASSQGASTDTQYF. The CDR3, as DNA: TGTGCCAGCAGTCAGGGGGCGAGCACAGATACGCAGTATTTT.

The chain employs TRBV2 and TRBJ2-3; tentative D call: TRBD2 (5 bases). Deletions cut 8 bases from V and 0 bases from J, with 18 bases between. The CDR3 has 16 amino acids. Germline V lookup: CDR1 SNHLY, CDR2 FYNNEI. CDR3 amino acids: CASARTSDPSTDTQYF. The CDR3 DNA is TGTGCCAGCGCCAGGACTTCCGACCCTAGCACAGATACGCAGTATTTT.

The V and J genes are TRBV3-1 (or the pseudogene TRBV3-2) and TRBJ1-5, with 8 positions matching TRBD1. Germline trimming cut 4 bases from V and 4 bases from J; bases unmatched to any gene: 9. Germline CDR1 reads LGHDT; CDR2 reads YNNKEL (reference sequence). CDR3 length: 16 amino acids. CDR3 DNA: TGTGCCAGCAGCCCGAACCTGGACAGGGCGAATCAGCCCCAGCATTTT. Protein sequence: CASSPNLDRANQPQHF.

The chain has TRBV11-3 and TRBJ2-1, with 10 bases that match TRBD1. The CDR3 is 13 amino acids. With 5 bases clipped from V and 10 bases from J, the junction kept 5 bases outside the gene matches. Germline assignment: CDR1 SGHNT and CDR2 YENEEA. The CDR3 bases are TGTGCCAGCAGCCGTGACAGGGGGCGGGAGCAGTTCTTC. Amino acids: CASSRDRGREQFF.

V gene TRBV5-5 combines with J gene TRBJ1-1, with a tentative D call TRBD1 (5 bases). Germline V CDR1 and CDR2: SGHKS, YYEKEE (reference sequence). The CDR3 extends over 14 amino acids. V was cut by 5 bases and J by 1 base, with 12 bases left in between. In nucleotides, the CDR3 is TGTGCCAGCAGGACCCCAGGGAAGAACACTGAAGCTTTCTTT. Its protein is CASRTPGKNTEAFF.

The chain employs TRBV7-9 and TRBJ2-7; 7 bases map to TRBD1. Germline CDR1 SEHNR, CDR2 FQNEAQ (reference sequence). The J segment lost 3 bases and the V segment lost 5 bases, leaving 4 bases of the junction unmatched. The CDR3 sequence is 13 residues long. The CDR3 DNA reads TGTGCCAGCAGCCCGGGACAGAGCTACGAGCAGTACTTC. It translates to CASSPGQSYEQYF.

This clone has only one observation. This rearrangement joins TRBV6-5 to TRBJ2-1, with 9 nucleotides matching TRBD2. CDR1 and CDR2 (germline): MNHEY, SVGAGI. This CDR3 spans 16 amino acids. V lost 2 bases and J lost 5; bases outside the gene matches: 7. The CDR3 DNA is TGTGCCAGCAGTTACGGGAGGCGGGGGGGAAACAATGAGCAGTTCTTC. Translated, it gives CASSYGRRGGNNEQFF.

The chain combines TRBV28 with TRBJ1-2, with D possibly matching TRBD1 (6 bases). The CDR3 is 15 residues long. Trimming pared 5 bases from V and 4 bases from J, leaving 17 bases between. Germline V CDR1 and CDR2: MDHEN, SYDVKM. In nucleotides, the CDR3 is TGTGCCAGCAGTGTCCTGGACAGTTTGGGCTATGGCTACACCTTC. This translates into CASSVLDSLGYGYTF.